Below, one T cell receptor (beta chain) is given with its context. Through a sample-barcoded 5' primer and a J-beta primer mix, a second PCR was run for 7 to 11 cycles. In TCRdb, the 5' RACE reads were re-called with MiXCR into one record per CDR3 protein. The table lists about 1.4 million distinct CDR3 sequences, approximately 59% of them singletons. It was 9.5 to 10 milliliters of peripheral blood that were drawn from each donor. This sample is drawn from a study of blood T cells in healthy people across ages. The CDR3 covers 15 residues. Germline V gene data show CDR1 as MNHEY and CDR2 as SVGAGI. J was trimmed by 4 bases and V by 6 bases; bases with no gene match: 11.

The chain combines TRBV6-5 with TRBJ1-2; 7 positions agree with TRBD1. The receptor comes from a man younger than 30 in good health. Sequenced input: blood. The CDR3 sequence is CASSLGQRPIYGYTF. The CDR3, as DNA: TGTGCCAGCAGCCTGGGACAGAGACCCATCTATGGCTACACCTTC.